This T cell receptor (beta chain) stems from a study of early stage breast cancer tumors. Overall study results and limits: Compared with adjacent normal breast, tumors showed about 2.5-fold denser, more clonal T cells.

Per the germline V gene, CDR1 is SGHNT and CDR2 is YENEEA. The V segment lost 5 bases and the J segment 1 base; nucleotides outside the gene matches: 6. This CDR3 is 16 amino acids long. Concerning this clone itself: Its antigen is undetermined.

TCRdb keeps only in-frame clones here, not all; method: immunoSEQ multiplex PCR. The repertoire holds tens of thousands of clones, around 76% seen once, with around 30% in the top ten. The sequencing sample was made of blood. The clonotype comes from a person aged 55 to 70 with breast cancer. The V call is TRBV11-3, the J call TRBJ2-2, with 8 nucleotides matching TRBD2. As DNA, the CDR3 is TGTGCCAGCAGCCCCCGGGGGGGGGTGAACACCGGGGAGCTGTTTTTT. Protein sequence: CASSPRGGVNTGELFF.